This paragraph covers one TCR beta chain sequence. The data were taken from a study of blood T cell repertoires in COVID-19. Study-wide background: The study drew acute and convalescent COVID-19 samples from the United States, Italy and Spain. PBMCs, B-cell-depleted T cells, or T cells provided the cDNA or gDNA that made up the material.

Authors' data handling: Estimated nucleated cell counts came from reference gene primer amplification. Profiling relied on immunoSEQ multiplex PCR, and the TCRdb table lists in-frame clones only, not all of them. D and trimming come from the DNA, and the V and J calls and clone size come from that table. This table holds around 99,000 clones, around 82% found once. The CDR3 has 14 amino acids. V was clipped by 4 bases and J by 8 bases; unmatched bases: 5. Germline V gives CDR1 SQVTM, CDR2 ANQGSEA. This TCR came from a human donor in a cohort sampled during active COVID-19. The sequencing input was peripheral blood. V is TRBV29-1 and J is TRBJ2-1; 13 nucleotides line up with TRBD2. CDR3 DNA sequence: TGCAGCGTTGCGTTAACTAGCGGGAGGGATGAGCAGTTCTTC. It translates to CSVALTSGRDEQFF.